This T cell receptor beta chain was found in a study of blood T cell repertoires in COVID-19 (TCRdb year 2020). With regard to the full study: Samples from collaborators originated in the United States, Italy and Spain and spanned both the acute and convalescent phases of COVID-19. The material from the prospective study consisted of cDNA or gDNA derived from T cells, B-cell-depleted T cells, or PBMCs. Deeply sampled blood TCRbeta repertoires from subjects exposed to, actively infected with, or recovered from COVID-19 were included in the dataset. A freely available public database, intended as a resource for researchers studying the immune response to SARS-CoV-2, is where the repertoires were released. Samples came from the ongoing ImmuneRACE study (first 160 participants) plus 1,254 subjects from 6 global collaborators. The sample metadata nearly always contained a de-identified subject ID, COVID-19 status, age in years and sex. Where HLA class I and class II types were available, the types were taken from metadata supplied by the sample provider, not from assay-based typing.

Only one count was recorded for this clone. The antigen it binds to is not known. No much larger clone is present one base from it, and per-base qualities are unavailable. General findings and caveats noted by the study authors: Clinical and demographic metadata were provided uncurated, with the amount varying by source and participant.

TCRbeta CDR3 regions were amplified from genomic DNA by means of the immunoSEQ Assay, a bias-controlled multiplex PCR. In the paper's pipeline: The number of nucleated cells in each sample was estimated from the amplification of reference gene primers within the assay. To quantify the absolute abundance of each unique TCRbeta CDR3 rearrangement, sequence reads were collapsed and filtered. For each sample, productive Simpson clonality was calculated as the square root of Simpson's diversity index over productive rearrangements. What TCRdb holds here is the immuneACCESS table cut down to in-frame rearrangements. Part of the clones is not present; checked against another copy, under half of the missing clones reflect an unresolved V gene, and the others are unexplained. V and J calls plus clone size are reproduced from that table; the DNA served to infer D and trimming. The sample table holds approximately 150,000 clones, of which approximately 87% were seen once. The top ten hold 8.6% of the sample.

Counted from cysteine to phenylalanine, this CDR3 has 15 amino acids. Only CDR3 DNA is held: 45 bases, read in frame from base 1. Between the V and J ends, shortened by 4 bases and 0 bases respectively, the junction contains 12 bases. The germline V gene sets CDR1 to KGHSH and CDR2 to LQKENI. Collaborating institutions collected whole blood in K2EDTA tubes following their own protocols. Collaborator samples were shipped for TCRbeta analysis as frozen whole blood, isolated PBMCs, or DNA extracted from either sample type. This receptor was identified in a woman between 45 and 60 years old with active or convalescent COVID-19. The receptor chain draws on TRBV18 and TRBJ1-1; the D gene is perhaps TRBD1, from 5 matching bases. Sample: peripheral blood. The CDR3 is CASSLNTGMNTEAFF. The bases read TGTGCCAGCTCACTTAATACAGGCATGAACACTGAAGCTTTCTTT.